Presented here are 29 T cell receptor beta chains from one specimen sequenced in a study of cytomegalovirus exposure and HLA in healthy donors. Libraries were prepared by immunoSEQ multiplex PCR; TCRdb keeps only in-frame clonotypes and omits some of them. The sample holds over 150,000 clones, about 90% seen once. Specimen: PBMCs. All receptors derive from a woman under 30 in good health and CMV-seropositive.

J is TRBJ2-3 and V is TRBV5-4, with 7 bases identical to TRBD2. The V gene end was trimmed by 1 base and the J gene end by 2 bases; junction bases not matched to a gene: 7. The CDR3 consists of 16 residues. The germline V gene has CDR1 SGHNT and CDR2 YYREEE (reference sequence). The CDR3 coding sequence is TGTGCCAGCAGCTTGCCCAGCGGGGAGTACACAGATACGCAGTATTTT. It specifies CASSLPSGEYTDTQYF.

The chain couples TRBV6-6 to TRBJ2-2, with 7 bases that match TRBD1. V lost 7 bases to trimming and J lost 5 bases; unmatched junction nucleotides: 10. This CDR3 has 15 amino acids. From germline, CDR1 is MNHNY and CDR2 SVGAGI (reference sequence). The CDR3 coding sequence is TGTGCCAGCACCGAACAGGGGATCATAACCGGGGAGCTGTTTTTT. This gives the protein CASTEQGIITGELFF.

The chain uses TRBV28 and TRBJ1-5; TRBD1 is a possible D gene (6 bases). Trimming cost V 6 bases and J 4 bases, with 19 bases left between them. The CDR3 runs 16 residues. The germline gives CDR1 MDHEN, CDR2 SYDVKM. In DNA form, the CDR3 reads TGTGCCAGCAGCCCCTGGGAGGGGGTTGTTAATCAGCCCCAGCATTTT. This translates into CASSPWEGVVNQPQHF.

V gene TRBV30 combines with J gene TRBJ1-4; D is possibly TRBD1 (5 bases). V lost 0 bases and J lost 0, with 17 bases in between. CDR1 is GTSNPN, CDR2 SVGIG, per germline (reference sequence). This CDR3 is 18 amino acids long. The CDR3 DNA reads TGTGCCTGGAGTGTCGTCGCAGGGCCCGTTGCAACTAATGAAAAACTGTTTTTT. As protein: CAWSVVAGPVATNEKLFF. Filled out from reference TRBV30 and TRBJ1-4, the complete variable domain reads SQTIHQWPATLVQPVGSPLSLECTVEGTSNPNLYWYRQAAGRGLQLLFYSVGIGQISSEVPQNLSASRPQDRQFILSSKKLLLSDSGFYLCAWSVVAGPVATNEKLFFGSGTQLSVL.

The rearrangement uses TRBV4-1 and TRBJ2-7, with D possibly matching TRBD1 (6 bases). CDR1 and CDR2 (germline): MGHRA, YSYEKL. Trimming pared 4 bases from V and 1 base from J, leaving 14 bases between. There are 15 residues in the CDR3. CDR3 protein: CASSLHITGSYEQYF. The CDR3 DNA follows: TGCGCCAGCAGCCTCCATATTACAGGGTCCTACGAGCAGTACTTC.

The count of this clone is one. J is TRBJ1-2 and V is TRBV28; D perhaps matches TRBD1 (6 bases). V lost 2 bases, J lost 8 bases, and 9 bases lay in between. Germline V CDR1 and CDR2: MDHEN, SYDVKM. The CDR3 totals 12 residues. CDR3: CASSLGGGGYTF. CDR3 coding DNA: TGTGCCAGCAGTTTAGGGGGGGGCGGCTACACCTTC.

This sequence joins TRBV7-2 and TRBJ2-1; no firm D call. This CDR3 is built from 13 residues. CDR1 is SGHTA, CDR2 FQGNSA, per germline. Trimming took off 1 base at V and 9 bases at J, with 10 bases between the two ends. The chain's CDR3 is CASSLGPNSEQFF. CDR3 nucleotides: TGTGCCAGCAGCTTAGGACCAAACAGTGAGCAGTTCTTC.

The chain has TRBV5-4 and TRBJ1-2; 8 bases align to TRBD1. The CDR3 is made up of 14 amino acids. The V segment lost 3 bases and the J segment 8 bases; nucleotides outside the gene matches: 9. Germline V lookup: CDR1 SGHNT, CDR2 YYREEE (reference sequence). The CDR3 DNA is TGTGCCAGCAGCTCCTCAGGGGGCTGGTCGGGCTACACCTTC. Its protein is CASSSSGGWSGYTF.

The V call is TRBV19, the J call TRBJ1-4; TRBD1 matches at 9 bases. With 6 bases clipped from V and 8 bases from J, the junction kept 7 bases outside the gene matches. The CDR3 covers 14 residues. Per germline, CDR1 LNHDA and CDR2 SQIVND (reference sequence). The CDR3 here is CASRDRGSKEKLFF. CDR3 bases: TGTGCCAGTAGGGACAGGGGTAGTAAGGAAAAACTGTTTTTT.

This chain uses TRBV9 with TRBJ2-2; 7 positions agree with TRBD1. This CDR3 region has 13 residues. With V trimmed by 3 bases and J by 7 bases, 3 bases remained unmatched. Germline V gene sequence: CDR1 SGDLS, CDR2 YYNGEE. CDR3 coding DNA: TGTGCCAGCAGCGGTCAGGGGGTCGGGGAGCTGTTTTTT. It is translated as CASSGQGVGELFF.

The chain combines TRBV7-6 with TRBJ2-7; TRBD2 agrees at 7 bases. CDR1 and CDR2 from the germline V gene are SGHVS and FNYEAQ. J lost 7 bases, V lost 0 bases, and 6 bases had no gene match. This CDR3 contains 14 residues. The CDR3 protein is CASSLAGGPGEQYF. The CDR3 nucleotides are TGTGCCAGCAGCTTAGCGGGAGGGCCTGGAGAGCAGTACTTC.

CDR3 DNA sequence: TGCAGCGTTTCCAAATCGGACAAAAACTATGGCTACACCTTC. Its translation is CSVSKSDKNYGYTF. The chain recombines TRBV29-1 with TRBJ1-2; D perhaps matches TRBD1 (5 bases). CDR1 is SQVTM, CDR2 ANQGSEA, per germline. V was trimmed by 5 bases and J by 2 bases, leaving 15 bases between them. There are 14 residues in the CDR3.

In DNA form, the CDR3 reads TGTGCCAGCAGCTCGGGGCCGCGGGGGAATGGCTACACCTTC. It yields the protein CASSSGPRGNGYTF. This chain connects TRBV5-6 to TRBJ1-2; D may be TRBD1 (5 bases). V lost 3 bases and J 6 bases, leaving 15 bases between the germline ends. Germline loops: CDR1 SGHDT, CDR2 YYEEEE. The length of the CDR3 is 14 residues.

A single count supports this clone. V gene TRBV15 combines with J gene TRBJ2-1; weak D call: TRBD2 (7 bases). The CDR3 loop spans 13 amino acids. Between the trimmed V and J ends, which lost 7 bases and 8 bases, there was a span of 15 bases. Germline V CDR1 and CDR2: LNHNV, YYDKDF (reference sequence). CDR3 sequence (DNA): TGTGCCACCAACCGGGGGGCAATTGATGAGCAGTTCTTC. Translated, it gives CATNRGAIDEQFF. Variable domain in full (rest from reference TRBV15 and TRBJ2-1): DAMVIQNPRYQVTQFGKPVTLSCSQTLNHNVMYWYQQKSSQAPKLLFHYYDKDFNNEADTPDNFQSRRPNTSFCFLDIRSPGLGDTAMYLCATNRGAIDEQFFGPGTRLTVL.

This sequence joins TRBV19 and TRBJ2-2; 7 bases agree with TRBD1. Germline V gene sequence: CDR1 LNHDA, CDR2 SQIVND (reference sequence). This CDR3 region has 14 residues. Germline trimming cut 5 bases from V and 0 bases from J; bases unmatched to any gene: 0. The CDR3 reads CASSQGANTGELFF. The CDR3, as DNA: TGTGCCAGTAGTCAGGGGGCGAACACCGGGGAGCTGTTTTTT. Complete variable domain (other parts from reference TRBV19 and TRBJ2-2): DGGITQSPKYLFRKEGQNVTLSCEQNLNHDAMYWYRQDPGQGLRLIYYSQIVNDFQKGDIAEGYSVSREKKESFPLTVTSAQKNPTAFYLCASSQGANTGELFFGEGSRLTVL.

V is TRBV10-2 and J is TRBJ1-2; 7 bases agree with TRBD1. CDR1 is WSHSY, CDR2 SAAADI, per germline. V dropped 6 bases and J dropped 3; count of bases not matched to a gene: 7. The length of the CDR3 is 14 residues. CDR3 amino acids: CASSIGQAYYGYTF. CDR3 nucleotide sequence: TGCGCCAGCAGCATCGGACAGGCCTACTATGGCTACACCTTC.

CDR3 DNA sequence: TGTGCCATCAGGCGGGAGAGTCCCCCAACAGATACGCAGTATTTT. Its protein product is CAIRRESPPTDTQYF. The chain has TRBV10-3 and TRBJ2-3; TRBD2 agrees at 7 bases. J lost 3 bases, V lost 6 bases, and 9 bases had no gene match. The CDR3 has 15 residues. Germline V CDR1 and CDR2: ENHRY, SYGVKD.

This sequence joins TRBV28 and TRBJ2-4; weak D call: TRBD2 (6 bases). Per germline, CDR1 MDHEN and CDR2 SYDVKM. V was cut by 6 bases and J by 5 bases, with 20 bases left in between. This CDR3 is 16 amino acids long. Here the CDR3 reads CASSLDAAGTQNIQYF. CDR3 nucleotides: TGTGCCAGCAGCCTGGACGCGGCGGGAACCCAAAACATTCAGTACTTC.

The rearrangement joins TRBV11-1 to TRBJ2-3; D gene ambiguous. Germline-derived CDR1 and CDR2 are SGHAT and FQDESV (reference sequence). The CDR3 runs to 13 residues. V lost 2 bases and J lost 4, with 7 bases in between. The CDR3 loop reads CASSLRGADTQYF. Here the CDR3 DNA reads TGTGCCAGCAGCTTAAGAGGTGCAGATACGCAGTATTTT.

The CDR3: CAWSTGTGNNYGYTF. The CDR3 DNA follows: TGTGCCTGGAGTACAGGGACCGGTAATAACTATGGCTACACCTTC. J is TRBJ1-2 and V is TRBV30, with D possibly matching TRBD1 (6 bases). Trimming cost V 2 bases and J 1 base, with 14 bases left between them. The CDR3 is 15 residues long. CDR1 GTSNPN and CDR2 SVGIG come from the germline V gene (reference sequence).

The chain is built from TRBV2 and TRBJ1-1, with TRBD1 matching over 11 bases. The germline V gene has CDR1 SNHLY and CDR2 FYNNEI. This CDR3 is 17 amino acids long. The V segment lost 5 bases and the J segment 5 bases; nucleotides outside the gene matches: 13. The CDR3 DNA reads as TGTGCCAGCAGTCTCCGGGACAGGGGGACCGGGTGGACTGAAGCTTTCTTT. Amino acids: CASSLRDRGTGWTEAFF.

A single count supports this clone. The V and J genes are TRBV5-4 and TRBJ2-1; a possible D gene is TRBD1 (5 bases). V lost 6 bases to trimming and J lost 1 base, with 8 bases between them. Germline CDR1 reads SGHNT; CDR2 reads YYREEE (reference sequence). CDR3 length: 13 residues. The CDR3 is CASTQGSYNEQFF. The DNA for the CDR3 is TGTGCCAGCACGCAGGGATCCTACAATGAGCAGTTCTTC.

This rearrangement joins TRBV23-1 to TRBJ2-7; perhaps TRBD1 as D (5 bases). TRBV23-1 belongs to the ORF category, with a function that is uncertain. The CDR3 length is 16 residues. The V and J ends lost 2 bases and 2 bases respectively, with 16 bases between them. The CDR3 here is CASSQRGQGPPYEQYF. CDR3 bases: TGCGCCAGCAGTCAAAGGGGCCAAGGACCCCCCTACGAGCAGTACTTC.

V is TRBV7-9 and J is TRBJ1-1, with 9 bases lining up with TRBD1. J gave up 9 bases and V 5 bases, and 13 bases lay outside the gene matches. The CDR3 is made up of 15 amino acids. CDR1 is SEHNR and CDR2 is FQNEAQ in the germline V gene (reference sequence). CDR3 sequence: CASSAPGQGPSKAFF. In DNA form, the CDR3 reads TGTGCCAGCAGCGCCCCCGGACAGGGGCCATCAAAAGCTTTCTTT. Full variable domain (outside the CDR3, taken from reference TRBV7-9 and TRBJ1-1): DTGVSQNPRHKITKRGQNVTFRCDPISEHNRLYWYRQTLGQGPEFLTYFQNEAQLEKSRLLSDRFSAERPKGSFSTLEIQRTEQGDSAMYLCASSAPGQGPSKAFFGQGTRLTVV.

V and J are TRBV19 and TRBJ2-2; 7 bases are shared with TRBD1. The length of the CDR3 is 14 residues. Germline V CDR1 and CDR2: LNHDA, SQIVND (reference sequence). V lost 7 bases, J lost 7 bases, and 9 bases stayed unmatched. The CDR3 nucleotides read TGTGCCAGTAATGAACAGGGGCCGGGCGGGGAGCTGTTTTTT. This translates into CASNEQGPGGELFF.

The V gene is TRBV4-3, the J gene TRBJ2-4; TRBD1 matches 7 bases. The ends lost 0 bases at V and 3 bases at J; junction bases unmatched: 14. From germline, CDR1 is LGHNA and CDR2 YSLEER. There are 19 residues in the CDR3. The CDR3 DNA is TGCGCCAGCAGCCAAGATGAGCCCCAGGGGGAAGTTGGCAAAAACATTCAGTACTTC. Protein product: CASSQDEPQGEVGKNIQYF.

J is TRBJ2-5 and V is TRBV29-1; 8 bases match TRBD1. The CDR3 runs 13 residues. CDR1 and CDR2 from the germline V gene are SQVTM and ANQGSEA. The ends lost 6 bases at V and 5 bases at J; junction bases unmatched: 8. CDR3 amino acids: CSVRPGGGETQYF. Here the CDR3 DNA reads TGCAGCGTGAGGCCAGGGGGCGGGGAGACCCAGTACTTC.

The chain couples TRBV5-1 to TRBJ1-1; 8 bases line up with TRBD1. The CDR3 length is 13 residues. Losses at the gene ends were 4 bases for V and 5 bases for J; bases not matched to a gene: 4. The germline V gene encodes CDR1 SGHRS and CDR2 YFSETQ. The CDR3 nucleotides read TGCGCCAGCAGCGTGGACAGGGATACTGAAGCTTTCTTT. Its translation: CASSVDRDTEAFF.

The rearrangement joins TRBV6-1 to TRBJ1-4; maybe TRBD1 (6 bases). The ends were cut back, 2 bases at V and 8 bases at J, with 15 bases in the middle. Looked up from germline, CDR1 is MNHNS and CDR2 is SASEGT. The CDR3 covers 15 residues. The CDR3 bases are TGTGCCAGCAGTGAACTACAGGGAAAAAAAGAAAAACTGTTTTTT. Protein product: CASSELQGKKEKLFF.